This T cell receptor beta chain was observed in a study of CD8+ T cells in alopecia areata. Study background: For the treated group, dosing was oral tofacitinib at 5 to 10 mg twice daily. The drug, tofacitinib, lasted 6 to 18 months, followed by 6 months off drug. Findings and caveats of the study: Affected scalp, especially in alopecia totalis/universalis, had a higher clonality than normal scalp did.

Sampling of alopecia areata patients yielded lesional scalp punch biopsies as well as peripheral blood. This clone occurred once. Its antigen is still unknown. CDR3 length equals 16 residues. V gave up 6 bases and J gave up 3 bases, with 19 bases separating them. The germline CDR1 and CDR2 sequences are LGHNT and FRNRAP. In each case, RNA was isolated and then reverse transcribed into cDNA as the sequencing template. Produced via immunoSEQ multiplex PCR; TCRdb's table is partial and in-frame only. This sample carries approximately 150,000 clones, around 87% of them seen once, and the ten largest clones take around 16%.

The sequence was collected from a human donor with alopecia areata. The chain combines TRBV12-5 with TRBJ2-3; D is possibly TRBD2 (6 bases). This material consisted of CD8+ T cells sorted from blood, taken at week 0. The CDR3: CASGIVAAGMTDTQYF. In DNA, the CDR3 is TGTGCTAGTGGGATTGTAGCGGCCGGGATGACAGATACGCAGTATTTT.